Ten or more counts support the clone carrying this T cell receptor beta chain. No antigen is known for it. These data are taken from a study of T cell repertoires in cytomegalovirus infection. Study context: Selected CMV epitopes included recently identified HLA-C-restricted ones as well as well-studied HLA-B-restricted ones. Findings and caveats of the study: Adding up the frequency of public TCR beta families identified people who carried CMV plus the relevant HLA. There were HLA-C-restricted CMV-specific TCR beta clonotypes dominating the ex vivo response.

In TCRdb, the reads were re-called with MiXCR into one record per CDR3 protein. This table holds hundreds of thousands of distinct CDR3 sequences, about 30% found once. This CDR3 region has 13 residues. The V gene's germline CDR1 is SGHTA and CDR2 FQGNSA. V shed 3 bases and J shed 5 bases, with 9 bases lying between them. The V and J genes are TRBV7-2 and TRBJ2-3, with a weak D call TRBD2 (5 bases). The receptor was derived from a human donor in good health (CMV status not recorded). Some clones in this sample may be carry-over from other donors' samples. The sample here was cultured PBMCs, taken from culture after CMV antigen stimulation. The CDR3 DNA reads TGTGCCAGCAGCTTCCTAGCAGGAGATACGCAGTATTTT. This encodes CASSFLAGDTQYF.